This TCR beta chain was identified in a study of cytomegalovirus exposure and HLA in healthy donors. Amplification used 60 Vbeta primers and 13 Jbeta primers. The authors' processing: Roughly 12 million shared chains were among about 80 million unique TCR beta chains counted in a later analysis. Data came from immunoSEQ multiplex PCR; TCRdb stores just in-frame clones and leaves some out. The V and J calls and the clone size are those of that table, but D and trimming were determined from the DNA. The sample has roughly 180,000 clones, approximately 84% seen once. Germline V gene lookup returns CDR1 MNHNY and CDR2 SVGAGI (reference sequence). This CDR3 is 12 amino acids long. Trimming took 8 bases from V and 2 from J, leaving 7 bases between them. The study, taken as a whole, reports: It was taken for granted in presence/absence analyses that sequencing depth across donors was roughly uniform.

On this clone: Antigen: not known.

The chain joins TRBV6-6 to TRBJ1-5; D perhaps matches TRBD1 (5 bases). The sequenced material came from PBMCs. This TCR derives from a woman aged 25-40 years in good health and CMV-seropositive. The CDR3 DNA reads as TGTGCCAGCGGGGCGGGCAATCAGCCCCAGCATTTT. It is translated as CASGAGNQPQHF.